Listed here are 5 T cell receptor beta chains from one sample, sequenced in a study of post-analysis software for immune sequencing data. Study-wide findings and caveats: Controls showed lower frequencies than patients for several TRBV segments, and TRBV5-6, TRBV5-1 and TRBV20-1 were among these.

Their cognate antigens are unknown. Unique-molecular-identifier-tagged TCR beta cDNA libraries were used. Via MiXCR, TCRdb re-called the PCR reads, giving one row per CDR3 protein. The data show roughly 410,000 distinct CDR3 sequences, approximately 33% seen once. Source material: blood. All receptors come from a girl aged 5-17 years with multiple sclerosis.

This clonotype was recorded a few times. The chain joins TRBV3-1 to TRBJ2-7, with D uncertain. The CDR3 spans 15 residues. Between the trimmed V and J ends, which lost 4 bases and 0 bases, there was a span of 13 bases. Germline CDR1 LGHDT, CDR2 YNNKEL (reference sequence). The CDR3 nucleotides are TGTGCCAGCAGCCCCAAGCCCGGCTTCTCCTACGAGCAGTACTTC. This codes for CASSPKPGFSYEQYF.

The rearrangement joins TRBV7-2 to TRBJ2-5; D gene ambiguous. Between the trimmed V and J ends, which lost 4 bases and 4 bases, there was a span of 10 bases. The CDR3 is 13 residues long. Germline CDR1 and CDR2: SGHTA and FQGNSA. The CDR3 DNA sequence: TGTGCCAGCAGCTCTCGCCCAACAGAGACCCAGTACTTC. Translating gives CASSSRPTETQYF.

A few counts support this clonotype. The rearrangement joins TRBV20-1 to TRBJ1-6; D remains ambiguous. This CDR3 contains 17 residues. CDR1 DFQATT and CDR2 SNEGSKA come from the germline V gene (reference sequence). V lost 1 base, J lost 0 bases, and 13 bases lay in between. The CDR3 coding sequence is TGCAGTGCTAGAGCACGCGTACTCCACTCCTATAATTCACCCCTCCACTTT. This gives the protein CSARARVLHSYNSPLHF.

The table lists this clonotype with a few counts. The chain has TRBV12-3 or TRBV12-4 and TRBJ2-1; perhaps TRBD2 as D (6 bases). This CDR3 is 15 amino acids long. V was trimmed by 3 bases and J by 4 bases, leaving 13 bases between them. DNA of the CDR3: TGTGCCAGCAGTTTGGACGGGAGCAGGTACAATGAGCAGTTCTTC. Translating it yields CASSLDGSRYNEQFF.

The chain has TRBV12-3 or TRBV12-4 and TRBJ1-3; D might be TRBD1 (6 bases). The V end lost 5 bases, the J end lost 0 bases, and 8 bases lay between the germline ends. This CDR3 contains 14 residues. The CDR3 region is CASSNRDSGNTIYF. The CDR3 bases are TGTGCCAGCAGTAACAGGGACTCTGGAAACACCATATATTTT.